The sequence of this T cell receptor (beta chain) was determined in a study of shared clonotypes between healthy human individuals. Here immunoSEQ multiplex PCR was the method, and the copy in TCRdb shows in-frame clones only, minus some. There are around 2.5 million clones in the sample; 80% to 95% occur only once, and 0.36% lies in the top ten. CDR1 DFQATT and CDR2 SNEGSKA come from the germline V gene (reference sequence). CDR3 length: 11 amino acids. Deletions cut 6 bases from V and 10 bases from J, with 12 bases between. V usage is TRBV20-1 and J usage is TRBJ1-4, with D possibly being TRBD1 (5 bases). Sequencing used naive CD4+ T cells from PBMCs. The subset: CD45RA+ positively selected. This TCR was recovered from a man between 18 and 35 years old in good health. Some clones in this sample may be carry-over from other donors' samples. Here the CDR3 reads CSAAARGKLFF. The CDR3 DNA follows: TGCAGTGCCGCAGCTAGGGGAAAACTGTTTTTT.